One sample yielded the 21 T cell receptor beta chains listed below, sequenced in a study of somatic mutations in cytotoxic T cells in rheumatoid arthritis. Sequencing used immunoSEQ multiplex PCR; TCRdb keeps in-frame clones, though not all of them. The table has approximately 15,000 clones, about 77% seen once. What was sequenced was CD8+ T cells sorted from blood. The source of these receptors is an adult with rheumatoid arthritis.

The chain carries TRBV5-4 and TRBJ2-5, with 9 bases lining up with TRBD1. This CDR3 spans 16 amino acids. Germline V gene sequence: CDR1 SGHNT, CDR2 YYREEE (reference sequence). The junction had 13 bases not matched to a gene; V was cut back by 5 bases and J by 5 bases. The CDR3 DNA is TGTGCCAGCAGTTTTAGACAGGGGGTTGTACGTGAGACCCAGTACTTC. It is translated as CASSFRQGVVRETQYF.

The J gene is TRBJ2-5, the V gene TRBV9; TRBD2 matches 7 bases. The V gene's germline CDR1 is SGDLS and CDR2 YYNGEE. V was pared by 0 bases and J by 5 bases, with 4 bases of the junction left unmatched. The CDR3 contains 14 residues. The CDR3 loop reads CASSVGGGTETQYF. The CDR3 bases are TGTGCCAGCAGCGTAGGGGGGGGGACGGAGACCCAGTACTTC. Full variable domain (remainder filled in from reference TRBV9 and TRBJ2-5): DSGVTQTPKHLITATGQRVTLRCSPRSGDLSVYWYQQSLDQGLQFLIQYYNGEERAKGNILERFSAQQFPDLHSELNLSSLELGDSALYFCASSVGGGTETQYFGPGTRLLVL.

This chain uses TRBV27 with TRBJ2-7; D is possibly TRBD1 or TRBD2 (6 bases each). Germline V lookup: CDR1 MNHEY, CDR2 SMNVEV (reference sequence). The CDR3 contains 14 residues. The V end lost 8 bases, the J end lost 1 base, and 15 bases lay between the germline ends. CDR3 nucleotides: TGTGCCAGCTTTGGAGGGGACACTTCCTACGAGCAGTACTTC. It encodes CASFGGDTSYEQYF.

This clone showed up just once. CDR3 protein: CASSLGAWTYEQYF. The DNA for the CDR3 is TGTGCCAGCAGCCTGGGGGCCTGGACCTACGAGCAGTACTTC. The chain uses TRBV5-6 and TRBJ2-7, with a tentative D call TRBD1 (6 bases). The germline V gene encodes CDR1 SGHDT and CDR2 YYEEEE. The V end lost 4 bases, the J end lost 2 bases, and 13 bases lay between the germline ends. This CDR3 spans 14 amino acids.

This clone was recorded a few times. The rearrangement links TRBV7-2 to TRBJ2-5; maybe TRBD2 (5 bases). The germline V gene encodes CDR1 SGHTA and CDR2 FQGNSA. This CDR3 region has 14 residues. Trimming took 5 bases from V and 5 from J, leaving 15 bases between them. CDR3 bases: TGTGCCAGCAGCGCTACTCCCCAGCGGGAGACCCAGTACTTC. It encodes CASSATPQRETQYF.

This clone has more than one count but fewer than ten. Written as DNA, the CDR3 is TGTGCCAGCAGTGACGGACATAGCTCCTACGAGCAGTACTTC. It is translated as CASSDGHSSYEQYF. The chain uses TRBV28 and TRBJ2-7, with D possibly being TRBD1 (5 bases). Per the germline V gene, CDR1 is MDHEN and CDR2 is SYDVKM. This CDR3 is 14 amino acids long. V dropped 5 bases and J dropped 0 bases, with 11 bases sitting between them. Combining the CDR3 with reference TRBV28 and TRBJ2-7 gives the whole variable domain DVKVTQSSRYLVKRTGEKVFLECVQDMDHENMFWYRQDPGLGLRLIYFSYDVKMKEKGDIPEGYSVSREKKERFSLILESASTNQTSMYLCASSDGHSSYEQYFGPGTRLTVT.

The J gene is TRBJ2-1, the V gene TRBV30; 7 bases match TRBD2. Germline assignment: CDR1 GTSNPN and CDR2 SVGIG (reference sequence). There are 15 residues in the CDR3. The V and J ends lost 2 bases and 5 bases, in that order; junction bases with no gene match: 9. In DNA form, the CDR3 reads TGTGCCTGGAGTCTACAAGGACTAGACCACAATGAGCAGTTCTTC. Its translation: CAWSLQGLDHNEQFF.

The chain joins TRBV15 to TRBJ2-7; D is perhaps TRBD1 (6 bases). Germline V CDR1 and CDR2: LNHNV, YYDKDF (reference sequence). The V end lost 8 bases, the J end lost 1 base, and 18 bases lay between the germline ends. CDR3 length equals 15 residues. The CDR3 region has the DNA TGTGCCACCTCCGAAAGCGAAGGGGGTTCCTACGAGCAGTACTTC. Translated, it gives CATSESEGGSYEQYF. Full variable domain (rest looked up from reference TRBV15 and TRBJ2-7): DAMVIQNPRYQVTQFGKPVTLSCSQTLNHNVMYWYQQKSSQAPKLLFHYYDKDFNNEADTPDNFQSRRPNTSFCFLDIRSPGLGDTAMYLCATSESEGGSYEQYFGPGTRLTVT.

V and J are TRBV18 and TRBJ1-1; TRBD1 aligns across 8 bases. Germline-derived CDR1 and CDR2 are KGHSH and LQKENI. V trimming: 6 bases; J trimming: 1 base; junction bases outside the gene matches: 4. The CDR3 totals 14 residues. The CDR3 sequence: CASSLGQANTEAFF. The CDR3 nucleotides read TGTGCCAGCTCTCTGGGACAGGCGAACACTGAAGCTTTCTTT.

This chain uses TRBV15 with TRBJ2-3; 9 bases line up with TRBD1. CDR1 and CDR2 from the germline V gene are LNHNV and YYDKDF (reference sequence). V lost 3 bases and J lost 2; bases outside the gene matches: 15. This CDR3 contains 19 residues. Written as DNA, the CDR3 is TGTGCCACCAGCAGTGATACAGGGGGCCGACTCGTAATCACAGATACGCAGTATTTT. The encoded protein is CATSSDTGGRLVITDTQYF. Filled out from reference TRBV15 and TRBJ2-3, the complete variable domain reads DAMVIQNPRYQVTQFGKPVTLSCSQTLNHNVMYWYQQKSSQAPKLLFHYYDKDFNNEADTPDNFQSRRPNTSFCFLDIRSPGLGDTAMYLCATSSDTGGRLVITDTQYFGPGTRLTVL.

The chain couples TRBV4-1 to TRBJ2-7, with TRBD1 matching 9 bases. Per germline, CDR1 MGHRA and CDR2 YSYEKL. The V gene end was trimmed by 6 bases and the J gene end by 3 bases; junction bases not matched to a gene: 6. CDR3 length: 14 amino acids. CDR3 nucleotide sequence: TGCGCCAGCAGTCACGGGACAGGGCGCTACGAGCAGTACTTC. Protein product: CASSHGTGRYEQYF.

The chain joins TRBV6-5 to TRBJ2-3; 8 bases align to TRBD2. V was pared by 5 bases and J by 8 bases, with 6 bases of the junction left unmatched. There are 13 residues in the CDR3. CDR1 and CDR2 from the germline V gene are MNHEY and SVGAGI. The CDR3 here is CASSQRGGGTQYF. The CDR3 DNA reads TGTGCCAGCAGTCAACGGGGGGGCGGTACGCAGTATTTT.

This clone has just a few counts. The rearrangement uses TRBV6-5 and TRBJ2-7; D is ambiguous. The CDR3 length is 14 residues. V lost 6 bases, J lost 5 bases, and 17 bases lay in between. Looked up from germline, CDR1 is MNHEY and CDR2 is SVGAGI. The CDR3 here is CASRPDPRMDEQYF. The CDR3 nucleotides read TGTGCCAGCAGACCGGACCCTAGGATGGACGAGCAGTACTTC.

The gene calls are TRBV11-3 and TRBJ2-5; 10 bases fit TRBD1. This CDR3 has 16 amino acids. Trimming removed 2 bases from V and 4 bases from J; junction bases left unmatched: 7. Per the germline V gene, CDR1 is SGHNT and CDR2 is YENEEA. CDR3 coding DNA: TGTGCCAGCAGCTTACCAGGACAGGGGGATCGAGAGACCCAGTACTTC. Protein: CASSLPGQGDRETQYF.

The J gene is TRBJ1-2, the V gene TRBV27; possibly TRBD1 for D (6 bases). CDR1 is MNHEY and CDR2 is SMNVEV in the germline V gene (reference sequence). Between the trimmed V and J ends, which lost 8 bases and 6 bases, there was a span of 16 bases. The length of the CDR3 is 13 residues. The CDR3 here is CASSLGGRDGYTF. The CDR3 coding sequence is TGTGCCAGCTCGCTCGGGGGGCGTGATGGCTACACCTTC.

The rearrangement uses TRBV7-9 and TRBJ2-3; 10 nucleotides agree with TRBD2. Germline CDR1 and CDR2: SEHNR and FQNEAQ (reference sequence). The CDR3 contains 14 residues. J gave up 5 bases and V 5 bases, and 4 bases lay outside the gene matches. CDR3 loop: CASSLGTSVDTQYF. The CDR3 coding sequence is TGTGCCAGCAGCCTTGGGACTAGCGTAGATACGCAGTATTTT.

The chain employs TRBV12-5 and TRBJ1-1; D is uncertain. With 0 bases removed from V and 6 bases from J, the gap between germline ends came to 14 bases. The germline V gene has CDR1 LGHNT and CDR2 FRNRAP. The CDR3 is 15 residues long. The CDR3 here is CASGLVGIAAPEAFF. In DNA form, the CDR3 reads TGTGCTAGTGGTTTGGTGGGGATAGCGGCCCCTGAAGCTTTCTTT.

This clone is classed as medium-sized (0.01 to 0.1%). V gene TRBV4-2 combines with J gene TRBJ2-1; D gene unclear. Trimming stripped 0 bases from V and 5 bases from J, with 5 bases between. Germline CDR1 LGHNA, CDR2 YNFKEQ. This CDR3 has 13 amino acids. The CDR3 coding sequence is TGTGCCAGCAGCCAAGAATCTCACAATGAGCAGTTCTTC. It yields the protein CASSQESHNEQFF.

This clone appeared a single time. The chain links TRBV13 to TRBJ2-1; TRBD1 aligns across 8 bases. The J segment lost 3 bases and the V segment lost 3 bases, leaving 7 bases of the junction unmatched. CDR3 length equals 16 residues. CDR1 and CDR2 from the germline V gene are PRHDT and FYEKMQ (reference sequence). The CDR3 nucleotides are TGTGCCAGCAGCTTGGACCGGACAGGGAGCTACAATGAGCAGTTCTTC. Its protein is CASSLDRTGSYNEQFF.

The CDR3 region is CASSVVGATNEKLFF. As DNA, the CDR3 is TGTGCCAGCAGCGTAGTAGGTGCAACTAATGAAAAACTGTTTTTT. The chain links TRBV9 to TRBJ1-4; D unresolved. The V gene's germline CDR1 is SGDLS and CDR2 YYNGEE. CDR3 length equals 15 residues. The V end was cut by 0 bases, the J end by 0 bases, with 6 bases between. Filled out from reference TRBV9 and TRBJ1-4, the complete variable domain reads DSGVTQTPKHLITATGQRVTLRCSPRSGDLSVYWYQQSLDQGLQFLIQYYNGEERAKGNILERFSAQQFPDLHSELNLSSLELGDSALYFCASSVVGATNEKLFFGSGTQLSVL.

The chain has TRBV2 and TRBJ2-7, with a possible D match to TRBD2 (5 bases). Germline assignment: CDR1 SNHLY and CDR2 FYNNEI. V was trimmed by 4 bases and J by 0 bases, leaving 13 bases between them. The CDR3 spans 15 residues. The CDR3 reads CASSVLAYSSYEQYF. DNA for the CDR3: TGTGCCAGCAGTGTTTTAGCGTATAGCTCCTACGAGCAGTACTTC.